The clone carrying this T cell receptor beta chain has only one observation. Trimming at V came to 4 bases and at J to 7 bases, leaving 14 bases not matched to a gene. The CDR3 is 18 amino acids. Germline loops: CDR1 LNHDA, CDR2 SQIVND (reference sequence). These data come from a study of blood T cell repertoires in COVID-19. On the study more broadly: Donors in the United States, Italy and Spain gave samples during acute or convalescent COVID-19. The analysed material was cDNA or gDNA that came from T cells, B-cell-depleted T cells, or PBMCs.

Per the original methods: Reference gene primer amplification gave estimated nucleated cell counts. Sequenced by immunoSEQ multiplex PCR; TCRdb stores in-frame clones only, minus some. That table gives V, J and clone size, and the DNA gave D and trimming. The repertoire holds some 85,000 clones, with 70% to 90% as singletons. Sequenced material: peripheral blood. This sequence originates from a man in his fifties or sixties with acute or convalescent COVID-19. J is TRBJ1-6 and V is TRBV19, with 9 bases fitting TRBD1. CDR3 residues: CASSRLLNTQGANSPLHF. CDR3 in DNA: TGTGCCAGTAGTAGACTCCTAAATACACAGGGGGCGAATTCACCCCTCCACTTT. The full variable domain, its missing parts supplied by reference TRBV19 and TRBJ1-6, is DGGITQSPKYLFRKEGQNVTLSCEQNLNHDAMYWYRQDPGQGLRLIYYSQIVNDFQKGDIAEGYSVSREKKESFPLTVTSAQKNPTAFYLCASSRLLNTQGANSPLHFGNGTRLTVT.